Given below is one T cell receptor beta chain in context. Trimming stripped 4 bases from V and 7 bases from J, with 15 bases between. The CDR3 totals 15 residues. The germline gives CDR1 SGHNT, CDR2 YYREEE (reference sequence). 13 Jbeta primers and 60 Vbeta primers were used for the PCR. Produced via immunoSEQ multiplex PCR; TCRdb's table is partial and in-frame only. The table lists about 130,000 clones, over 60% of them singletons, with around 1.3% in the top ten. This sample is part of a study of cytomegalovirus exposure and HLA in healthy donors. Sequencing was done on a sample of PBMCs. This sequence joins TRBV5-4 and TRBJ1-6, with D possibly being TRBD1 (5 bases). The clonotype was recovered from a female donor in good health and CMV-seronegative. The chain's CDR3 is CASSPAAGQNSPLHF. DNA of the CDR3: TGTGCCAGCAGCCCCGCCGCGGGGCAGAATTCACCCCTCCACTTT.